The TCR beta chain under discussion was sequenced for a study of regulatory T cells in long-lasting Graves disease. This CDR3 region has 13 residues. Trimming took off 4 bases at V and 5 bases at J, with 11 bases between the two ends. Looked up from germline, CDR1 is LNHNV and CDR2 is YYDKDF (reference sequence). This clonotype turned up a few times. To make TCR beta libraries, researchers used iRepertoire HTBI primers and Arm-PCR of CDR3 regions. One entry per CDR3 protein results from TCRdb running MiXCR on the multiplex PCR reads. The sample yields 350,000 to 450,000 distinct CDR3 sequences, about 15% seen once. Time point denoted: newly diagnosed GD, antithyroid drugs for less than 3 months. RNA extracted from PBMCs served as the sequencing template. These data also formed part of another study, on T cells in Graves' hyperthyroidism and ophthalmopathy.

The rearrangement uses TRBV15 and TRBJ1-2; possible D gene TRBD1, 5 bases. This clonotype was obtained from a woman between 25 and 40 years old with Graves disease. Sequencing used peripheral blood mononuclear cells (PBMCs), obtained at new diagnosis, from a patient treated with antithyroid drugs. CDR3 nucleotides: TGTGCCACCAGCACCTCGACAGAGTATGGCTACACCTTC. Protein product: CATSTSTEYGYTF.